This note documents a single TCR beta chain sequence. The data belong to a study of blood T cell repertoires in COVID-19. The wider study: COVID-19 samples from acute and convalescent phases originated in the United States, Italy and Spain.

The protocol was immunoSEQ multiplex PCR, while the TCRdb copy is restricted to in-frame clones and leaves out a portion. Of about 100,000 clones listed, roughly 80% are singletons. The CDR3 runs 14 residues. V was shortened by 5 bases and J by 5 bases, with 13 bases between the two germline ends. Per germline, CDR1 MDHEN and CDR2 SYDVKM. The sequenced sample consisted of peripheral blood. This chain joins TRBV28 and TRBJ2-1; D possibly corresponds to TRBD1 (6 bases). This TCR was sampled from a man aged 60 to 69 with acute or convalescent COVID-19. The CDR3 sequence is CASSTSDRNNEQFF. CDR3 nucleotide sequence: TGTGCCAGCAGTACCTCGGACAGAAACAATGAGCAGTTCTTC.